Following are 28 T cell receptor beta chains from one sample sequenced in a study of breast tumors, draining lymph nodes, adjacent tissues. Breast cancer patients provided tissue from their axillary draining lymph nodes. TCRdb used MiXCR to reprocess the multiplex PCR reads, holding one entry per CDR3 protein. The sample has 180,000 or so distinct CDR3 sequences; about 32% are singletons. The sequenced material came from axillary lymph node tissue. The receptors shown here come from a female donor with breast cancer. Some clones in this sample may be carry-over from other donors' samples.

Ten or more counts support this clonotype. This may arise from a read error, as a much more abundant clone is one base away. The chain combines TRBV5-1 with TRBJ1-1; D uncertain. This CDR3 spans 13 amino acids. Germline V lookup: CDR1 SGHRS, CDR2 YFSETQ. The CDR3 DNA follows: TGCGCCAGCAGCCCTGGGATGAACACTGACGCTTTCTTT. As protein: CASSPGMNTDAFF.

This rearrangement joins TRBV2 to TRBJ2-1; 14 bases are shared with TRBD2. The junction had 14 bases not matched to a gene; V was cut back by 6 bases and J by 10 bases. Germline loops: CDR1 SNHLY, CDR2 FYNNEI. The CDR3 totals 17 residues. DNA of the CDR3: TGTGCCAGCAGGTTGACTAGCGGGGGGGCTGGTAGTCAGGAGCAGTTCTTC. This sequence encodes CASRLTSGGAGSQEQFF.

The CDR3 sequence is CAGSLDRGTEAFF. The CDR3 bases are TGTGCTGGCAGCTTGGACAGGGGTACTGAAGCTTTCTTT. V and J are TRBV7-7 and TRBJ1-1, with 9 positions matching TRBD1. This CDR3 contains 13 residues. Germline V CDR1 and CDR2: SSHAT, FNYEAQ (reference sequence). Using reference TRBV7-7 and TRBJ1-1 for the parts outside the CDR3, the full variable domain is GAGVSQSPRYKVTKRGQDVTLRCDPISSHATLYWYQQALGQGPEFLTYFNYEAQPDKSGLPSDRFSAERPEGSISTLTIQRTEQRDSAMYRCAGSLDRGTEAFFGQGTRLTVV.

As concerns this clonotype: An end of the junction does not agree with germline; a read error may underlie this. V usage is TRBV9 and J usage is TRBJ1-6; D uncertain. This CDR3 is built from 14 residues. The germline V gene encodes CDR1 SGDLS and CDR2 YYNGEE. CDR3: CASSVSGRNSPLHF. In DNA form, the CDR3 reads TGTGCCAGCAGCGTTAGCGGGAGGAATTCACCTCTCCACTTT.

Only a few counts were recorded for this clonotype. A read error may explain this, as a much larger clone is one base away. The genes are TRBV11-2 and TRBJ2-5; tentative D call: TRBD1 (5 bases). Germline assignment: CDR1 SGHAT and CDR2 FQNNGV. This CDR3 has 16 amino acids. CDR3 nucleotides: TGTGCCAACAGCTTCACAGGAAGGGCGGACCAAGAGACCCAGTACTTC. Protein product: CANSFTGRADQETQYF.

Comments on this clonotype: The junction differs from germline at one of its ends, possibly a read error. The V gene is TRBV24-1, the J gene TRBJ1-5, with 8 bases aligning to TRBD1. The germline CDR1 and CDR2 sequences are KGHDR and SFDVKD. CDR3 length: 16 amino acids. The CDR3 DNA is TGTGCCACAAGTGATAGCGACAGGGGACGCAATCAGCCCCAGCATTTT. It codes for CATSDSDRGRNQPQHF.

As regards this clonotype: Mismatch with germline at one junction end may stem from a read error. The chain employs TRBV15 and TRBJ2-5, with 11 bases matching TRBD1. Looked up from germline, CDR1 is LNHNV and CDR2 is YYDKDF (reference sequence). This CDR3 contains 16 residues. The CDR3 is CATCRPPGTGGQERYF. Here the CDR3 DNA reads TGTGCCACCTGCAGACCTCCAGGGACAGGGGGTCAAGAGCGATACTTC.

This sequence joins TRBV4-1 and TRBJ1-6; 12 positions agree with TRBD1. This CDR3 has 18 amino acids. Looked up from germline, CDR1 is MGHRA and CDR2 is YSYEKL. The ends lost 3 bases at V and 10 bases at J; junction bases unmatched: 13. CDR3 sequence: CASSHLTWDRGPDSPLHF. CDR3 coding DNA: TGCGCCAGCAGCCACTTGACCTGGGACAGGGGGCCAGACTCACCCCTCCACTTT.

This clonotype was seen repeatedly, ten times or more. This sequence joins TRBV20-1 and TRBJ2-1; D gene ambiguous. Looked up from germline, CDR1 is DFQATT and CDR2 is SNEGSKA (reference sequence). V shed 3 bases and J shed 2 bases, with 11 bases lying between them. This CDR3 spans 14 amino acids. CDR3 coding DNA: TGCAGTGCTAGGCTAGTCTCTGCCTACAATGAGCAGTTCTTC. This codes for CSARLVSAYNEQFF.

This clonotype occurred many times. The J gene is TRBJ2-2, the V gene TRBV5-6; D is ambiguous. The CDR3 is made up of 12 amino acids. Germline loops: CDR1 SGHDT, CDR2 YYEEEE. Trimming left V 0 bases short and J 7 bases short, with 4 bases between. The CDR3 DNA follows: TGTGCCAGCAGCTTGGGGGTCGGGGAGCTGTTTTTT. It translates to CASSLGVGELFF. The whole variable domain, filled in from reference TRBV5-6 and TRBJ2-2, reads DAGVTQSPTHLIKTRGQQVTLRCSPKSGHDTVSWYQQALGQGPQFIFQYYEEEERQRGNFPDRFSGHQFPNYSSELNVNALLLGDSALYLCASSLGVGELFFGEGSRLTVL.

In this sample, this clonotype turned up many times. The V and J genes are TRBV6-5 and TRBJ2-1; D gene ambiguous. The CDR3 is made up of 14 amino acids. Germline V CDR1 and CDR2: MNHEY, SVGAGI. Trimming pared 0 bases from V and 7 bases from J, leaving 10 bases between. In DNA form, the CDR3 reads TGTGCCAGCAGTTACTCGACCCCCAGAAATGAGCAGTTCTTC. Its translation is CASSYSTPRNEQFF.

This clonotype was seen at least ten times. The chain uses TRBV11-2 and TRBJ2-5; a possible D gene is TRBD1 (5 bases). Trimming took off 2 bases at V and 5 bases at J, with 18 bases between the two ends. The CDR3 is 16 amino acids. Germline assignment: CDR1 SGHAT and CDR2 FQNNGV. The DNA of the CDR3 is TGTGCCAGCAGCTTAAGTGTTGGGGCATACGTGGAGACCCAGTACTTC. This codes for CASSLSVGAYVETQYF.

The chain is built from TRBV6-6 and TRBJ2-7; perhaps TRBD1 as D (6 bases). CDR1 MNHNY and CDR2 SVGAGI come from the germline V gene (reference sequence). The CDR3 covers 15 residues. The V gene lost 5 bases and the J gene lost 3 bases, with 17 bases spanning the gap. CDR3 coding DNA: TGTGCCAGCAGTCCCCCAGGGGTCTTGAGCTACGAGCAGTACTTC. It yields the protein CASSPPGVLSYEQYF.

This clonotype was detected only a few times. This may be a read error: a much more frequent sequence differs by one nucleotide. This CDR3 reads CSATRDLRPSEQYF. CDR3 sequence (DNA): TGCAGTGCTACCCGGGACTTAAGACCCTCCGAGCAGTACTTC. The V and J genes are TRBV20-1 and TRBJ2-7; perhaps TRBD2 as D (6 bases). CDR1 is DFQATT, CDR2 SNEGSKA, per germline (reference sequence). The CDR3 covers 14 residues. The ends were cut back, 4 bases at V and 6 bases at J, with 19 bases in the middle.

There are many counts of this clonotype. The chain links TRBV19 to TRBJ2-5, with a tentative D call TRBD2 (7 bases). The CDR3 sequence is 13 residues long. With 8 bases removed from V and 5 bases from J, the gap between germline ends came to 15 bases. From germline, CDR1 is LNHDA and CDR2 SQIVND (reference sequence). The CDR3 region is CASGEGGSETQYF. The CDR3 DNA sequence: TGTGCCAGTGGTGAGGGGGGGAGTGAGACCCAGTACTTC.

In the case of this clonotype: This may come from a read error, since a much larger clone is one base off. This chain links TRBV20-1 with TRBJ1-2; TRBD1 is a possible D gene (5 bases). V shed 3 bases and J shed 7 bases, with 18 bases lying between them. This CDR3 comprises 14 residues. Germline V gene data show CDR1 as DFQATT and CDR2 as SNEGSKA (reference sequence). CDR3: CSARVTESVSGYTF. The CDR3 DNA sequence: TGCAGTGCTAGGGTGACAGAATCAGTCTCTGGCTACACCTTC.

This clonotype has ten or more counts. The chain links TRBV11-2 to TRBJ2-7; D unresolved. The CDR3 covers 12 residues. Germline V CDR1 and CDR2: SGHAT, FQNNGV. Deletions cut 0 bases from V and 3 bases from J, with 3 bases between. The CDR3 bases are TGTGCCAGCAGCTTAGACGGCTACGAGCAGTACTTC. Translated: CASSLDGYEQYF.

This rearrangement joins TRBV19 to TRBJ1-1, with D unclear. Germline assignment: CDR1 LNHDA and CDR2 SQIVND (reference sequence). Trimming took 4 bases from V and 9 from J, leaving 18 bases between them. The CDR3 consists of 14 residues. CDR3 residues: CASSTNRIRSQAFF. The CDR3 nucleotides read TGTGCCAGTAGTACAAACAGAATTCGGTCTCAAGCTTTCTTT.

The chain combines TRBV20-1 with TRBJ2-5; the D gene is possibly TRBD2 (7 bases). Germline V gene data show CDR1 as DFQATT and CDR2 as SNEGSKA (reference sequence). The length of the CDR3 is 15 residues. The V end was cut by 1 base, the J end by 4 bases, with 16 bases between. The CDR3 loop is CSARGGGGLAETQYF. In DNA form, the CDR3 reads TGCAGTGCTAGAGGAGGGGGGGGCCTGGCAGAGACCCAGTACTTC.

This clonotype has a handful of counts. A read error may be the cause here, since a much bigger clone is one base away. The chain employs TRBV6-6 and TRBJ2-3; 14 bases match TRBD2. This CDR3 region has 12 residues. CDR1 and CDR2 from the germline V gene are MNHNY and SVGAGI (reference sequence). The CDR3 DNA is TGTGCCAGCAGTCGGCCGGGACTAGCGGGGGAATTT. Translated, it gives CASSRPGLAGEF.

This clonotype has at least ten counts. This sequence joins TRBV25-1 and TRBJ2-3, with 11 bases lining up with TRBD2. The CDR3 runs 15 residues. The V and J ends lost 4 bases and 4 bases, in that order; junction bases with no gene match: 4. The germline gives CDR1 MGHDK, CDR2 SYGVNS. This CDR3 is CASSVSGGEADTQYF. The CDR3 nucleotides are TGTGCCAGCAGTGTTAGCGGGGGGGAGGCAGATACGCAGTATTTT.

This clonotype showed up many times. The chain employs TRBV5-1 and TRBJ2-7; 13 bases match TRBD2. The CDR3 runs to 16 residues. The ends lost 3 bases at V and 3 bases at J; junction bases unmatched: 6. Germline values: CDR1 SGHRS, CDR2 YFSETQ. The CDR3 is CASSSGLAGISYEQYF. The CDR3 DNA follows: TGCGCCAGCAGCTCGGGACTAGCGGGGATCAGCTACGAGCAGTACTTC.

This clonotype has only one observation. The chain has TRBV2 and TRBJ1-3; no definite D call. Trimming cost V 2 bases and J 7 bases, with 6 bases left between them. In germline, CDR1 is SNHLY, CDR2 FYNNEI. This CDR3 contains 12 residues. DNA for the CDR3: TGTGCCAGCAGTGAATTAGGGAACACCATATATTTT. This codes for CASSELGNTIYF.

The chain recombines TRBV7-3 with TRBJ2-3; the D call may be TRBD1 or TRBD2 (5 bases each). Germline CDR1 is SGHTA and CDR2 is FQGTGA. This CDR3 spans 15 amino acids. Trimming left V 2 bases short and J 5 bases short, with 14 bases between. CDR3 amino acids: CASSLFGGTGDTQYF. CDR3 bases: TGTGCCAGCAGCTTATTCGGTGGGACGGGAGATACGCAGTATTTT.

The chain joins TRBV7-2 to TRBJ1-2; a weak D match, TRBD1 (6 bases). The V and J ends lost 1 base and 5 bases respectively, with 11 bases between them. The CDR3 length is 14 residues. The germline V gene has CDR1 SGHTA and CDR2 FQGNSA. In DNA, the CDR3 is TGTGCCAGCAGCTTAGTTGGGGGGGCTTATGGCTACACCTTC. Amino acid sequence: CASSLVGGAYGYTF.

This clonotype was found once. V gene TRBV29-1 combines with J gene TRBJ2-5; 8 bases agree with TRBD2. The CDR3 is 15 amino acids. CDR1 SQVTM and CDR2 ANQGSEA come from the germline V gene. V dropped 6 bases and J dropped 5; count of bases not matched to a gene: 14. The CDR3 loop reads CSVCLSGGVGETQYF. DNA for the CDR3: TGCAGCGTATGCCTGAGCGGGGGAGTCGGGGAGACCCAGTACTTC. The complete variable domain, with remaining parts taken from reference TRBV29-1 and TRBJ2-5, reads SAVISQKPSRDICQRGTSLTIQCQVDSQVTMMFWYRQQPGQSLTLIATANQGSEATYESGFVIDKFPISRPNLTFSTLTVSNMSPEDSSIYLCSVCLSGGVGETQYFGPGTRLLVL.

This clonotype was picked up many times. The V call is TRBV9, the J call TRBJ1-2; 8 bases match TRBD1. The CDR3 extends over 15 amino acids. The trim removed 0 bases at V and 6 bases at J, leaving 7 bases unmatched. The germline CDR1 and CDR2 sequences are SGDLS and YYNGEE. CDR3 region: CASSVVPDRVDGYTF. CDR3 in DNA: TGTGCCAGCAGCGTAGTCCCGGACAGGGTTGATGGCTACACCTTC.

The sample holds many counts of this clonotype. The chain links TRBV5-1 to TRBJ2-5; 8 bases are a match to TRBD1. From germline, CDR1 is SGHRS and CDR2 YFSETQ. V lost 5 bases, J lost 7 bases, and 4 bases stayed unmatched. The CDR3 extends over 12 amino acids. The CDR3 loop is CASSPGTGTQYF. The CDR3 nucleotides are TGCGCCAGCAGTCCAGGGACAGGGACCCAGTACTTC.